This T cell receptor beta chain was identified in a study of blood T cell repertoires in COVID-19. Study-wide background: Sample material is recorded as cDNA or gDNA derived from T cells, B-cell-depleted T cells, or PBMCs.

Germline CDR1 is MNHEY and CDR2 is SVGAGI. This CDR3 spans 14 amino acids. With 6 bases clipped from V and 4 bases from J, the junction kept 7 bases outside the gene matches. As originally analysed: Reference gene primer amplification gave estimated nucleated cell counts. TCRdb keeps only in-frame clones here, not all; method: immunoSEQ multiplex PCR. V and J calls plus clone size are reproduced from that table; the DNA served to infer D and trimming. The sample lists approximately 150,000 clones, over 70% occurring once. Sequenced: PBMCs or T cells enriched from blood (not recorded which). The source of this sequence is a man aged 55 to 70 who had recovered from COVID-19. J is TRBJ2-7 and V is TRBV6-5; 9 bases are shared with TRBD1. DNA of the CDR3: TGTGCCAGCAGCCCCACAGGGGGCGGGTACGAGCAGTACTTC. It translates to CASSPTGGGYEQYF.